What follows are 20 T cell receptor beta chains derived from one specimen sequenced in a study of blood T cell repertoires in COVID-19. Profiling relied on immunoSEQ multiplex PCR, and the TCRdb table lists in-frame clones only, not all of them. The data contain about 59,000 clones, about 88% of them singletons. Sequencing was done on a sample of peripheral blood. These receptors all come from a man older than 75 in a cohort sampled during active COVID-19.

The rearrangement joins TRBV7-2 to TRBJ2-1; TRBD1 agrees at 9 bases. The germline V gene has CDR1 SGHTA and CDR2 FQGNSA. The CDR3 consists of 15 residues. With V trimmed by 6 bases and J by 6 bases, 9 bases remained unmatched. DNA for the CDR3: TGTGCCAGCAGTTTGCCGGGACAGGGTGTCAATGAGCAGTTCTTC. This encodes CASSLPGQGVNEQFF.

This clone has a handful of counts. V usage is TRBV27 and J usage is TRBJ2-1, with a weak D call TRBD1 (6 bases). The CDR3 spans 15 residues. Germline V gene sequence: CDR1 MNHEY, CDR2 SMNVEV (reference sequence). V was pared by 5 bases and J by 3 bases, with 14 bases between. The CDR3 DNA follows: TGTGCCAGCAGTCTATTACCGACAGGCTACAATGAGCAGTTCTTC. As protein: CASSLLPTGYNEQFF.

The table lists this clone with a count of one. This chain uses TRBV5-1 with TRBJ2-5; TRBD1 aligns across 8 bases. Trimming removed 5 bases from V and 5 bases from J; junction bases left unmatched: 11. This CDR3 has 15 amino acids. CDR1 and CDR2 from the germline V gene are SGHRS and YFSETQ. The CDR3 reads CASSSQGASQETQYF. The CDR3 DNA is TGCGCCAGCAGTTCCCAGGGGGCATCGCAGGAGACCCAGTACTTC. The whole variable domain, remainder taken from reference TRBV5-1 and TRBJ2-5, is KAGVTQTPRYLIKTRGQQVTLSCSPISGHRSVSWYQQTPGQGLQFLFEYFSETQRNKGNFPGRFSGRQFSNSRSEMNVSTLELGDSALYLCASSSQGASQETQYFGPGTRLLVL.

The chain recombines TRBV29-1 with TRBJ1-2; D is perhaps TRBD1 (6 bases). V lost 5 bases to trimming and J lost 2 bases, with 12 bases between them. From germline, CDR1 is SQVTM and CDR2 ANQGSEA. This CDR3 contains 13 residues. Here the CDR3 DNA reads TGCAGCGTTAATCAGGGGTCGAACTATGGCTACACCTTC. Amino acid sequence: CSVNQGSNYGYTF.

The chain uses TRBV7-9 and TRBJ2-3; 14 nucleotides match TRBD2. Trimming at V came to 5 bases and at J to 4 bases, leaving 20 bases not matched to a gene. This CDR3 region has 21 residues. Germline CDR1 is SEHNR and CDR2 is FQNEAQ (reference sequence). The CDR3 protein is CASSIPTGTSGSGSPPDTQYF. CDR3 sequence (DNA): TGTGCCAGCAGCATCCCGACCGGGACTAGCGGGAGCGGATCCCCCCCAGATACGCAGTATTTT. The variable domain in full, completed from reference TRBV7-9 and TRBJ2-3, reads DTGVSQNPRHKITKRGQNVTFRCDPISEHNRLYWYRQTLGQGPEFLTYFQNEAQLEKSRLLSDRFSAERPKGSFSTLEIQRTEQGDSAMYLCASSIPTGTSGSGSPPDTQYFGPGTRLTVL.

This clone was recorded once. The J gene is TRBJ2-2, the V gene TRBV6-2 or TRBV6-3; 7 bases match TRBD1. Looked up from germline, CDR1 is MNHEY and CDR2 is SVGEGT. The CDR3 contains 18 residues. J was trimmed by 0 bases and V by 3 bases; bases with no gene match: 10. The CDR3 DNA follows: TGTGCCAGCAGTTATGGCCCCCTGGACAGGTCGAACACCGGGGAGCTGTTTTTT. Protein: CASSYGPLDRSNTGELFF.

The J gene is TRBJ2-3, the V gene TRBV12-5; the D gene is possibly TRBD2 (7 bases). V lost 3 bases and J lost 0, with 13 bases in between. This CDR3 region has 16 residues. Germline assignment: CDR1 LGHNT and CDR2 FRNRAP. The CDR3 region is CASGLRGAPSTDTQYF. For the CDR3, the DNA is TGTGCTAGTGGTTTACGGGGGGCTCCTAGCACAGATACGCAGTATTTT.

The rearrangement uses TRBV5-1 and TRBJ2-3; D gene ambiguous. This CDR3 is built from 14 residues. Germline loops: CDR1 SGHRS, CDR2 YFSETQ. With 2 bases removed from V and 4 bases from J, the gap between germline ends came to 11 bases. CDR3 region: CASSLIVGPDTQYF. CDR3 nucleotide sequence: TGCGCCAGCAGCTTAATTGTCGGTCCAGATACGCAGTATTTT.

The rearrangement joins TRBV7-6 to TRBJ2-1; 7 bases map to TRBD2. CDR3 size: 16 residues. The germline CDR1 and CDR2 sequences are SGHVS and FNYEAQ. V lost 2 bases and J lost 6; bases outside the gene matches: 10. CDR3 amino acids: CASSLWGGSTRNEQFF. DNA of the CDR3: TGTGCCAGCAGCTTATGGGGCGGGAGTACTCGCAATGAGCAGTTCTTC.

This chain uses TRBV12-5 with TRBJ2-1; TRBD2 matches at 9 bases. The CDR3 has 15 residues. V shed 7 bases and J 8 bases; nucleotides not matched to a gene: 12. Germline CDR1 reads LGHNT; CDR2 reads FRNRAP. The CDR3 sequence is CASARILAGLDEQFF. CDR3 nucleotide sequence: TGTGCTAGTGCCCGGATCCTAGCGGGACTAGATGAGCAGTTCTTC. The entire variable domain, with the rest obtained from reference TRBV12-5 and TRBJ2-1, is as follows: DARVTQTPRHKVTEMGQEVTMRCQPILGHNTVFWYRQTMMQGLELLAYFRNRAPLDDSGMPKDRFSAEMPDATLATLKIQPSEPRDSAVYFCASARILAGLDEQFFGPGTRLTVL.

The chain recombines TRBV7-2 with TRBJ1-2; TRBD1 matches 10 bases. J was trimmed by 2 bases and V by 3 bases; bases with no gene match: 0. This CDR3 spans 14 amino acids. Germline V gene lookup returns CDR1 SGHTA and CDR2 FQGNSA. CDR3 coding DNA: TGTGCCAGCAGCTTGGACAGGGGGAACTATGGCTACACCTTC. This sequence encodes CASSLDRGNYGYTF.

The V call is TRBV19, the J call TRBJ1-5; 9 bases are a match to TRBD1. Per germline, CDR1 LNHDA and CDR2 SQIVND (reference sequence). The CDR3 runs 16 residues. V lost 2 bases to trimming and J lost 10 bases; unmatched junction nucleotides: 12. The CDR3 loop reads CASSISPTGGPNPQHF. The CDR3 DNA is TGTGCCAGTAGTATATCCCCCACAGGGGGCCCTAATCCCCAGCATTTT.

The chain employs TRBV4-3 and TRBJ1-3, with 7 bases matching TRBD1. This CDR3 has 16 amino acids. CDR1 is LGHNA and CDR2 is YSLEER in the germline V gene. The V gene end was trimmed by 2 bases and the J gene end by 0 bases; junction bases not matched to a gene: 4. CDR3 DNA: TGCGCCAGCAGCCAAAGATGGGACAGCTCTGGAAACACCATATATTTT. Amino acids: CASSQRWDSSGNTIYF.

The chain links TRBV18 to TRBJ2-5; D is possibly TRBD1 (6 bases). The CDR3 is 14 amino acids. Per germline, CDR1 KGHSH and CDR2 LQKENI. Trimming removed 3 bases from V and 3 bases from J, with 11 bases in between. DNA for the CDR3: TGTGCCAGCTCACCCCCGAACAGGGAAGAGACCCAGTACTTC. Translated, it gives CASSPPNREETQYF.

The chain links TRBV9 to TRBJ1-1; D is possibly TRBD1 (6 bases). V gave up 3 bases and J gave up 4 bases, with 16 bases separating them. The CDR3 is 15 amino acids. From germline, CDR1 is SGDLS and CDR2 YYNGEE. CDR3 coding DNA: TGTGCCAGCAGCGCGGGACATATGGGTTTCACTGAAGCTTTCTTT. It codes for CASSAGHMGFTEAFF.

The chain has TRBV6-5 and TRBJ1-4; perhaps TRBD1 as D (6 bases). V dropped 0 bases and J dropped 4 bases, with 9 bases sitting between them. The CDR3 extends over 15 amino acids. Germline-derived CDR1 and CDR2 are MNHEY and SVGAGI. The CDR3 DNA reads as TGTGCCAGCAGTTACTCGACAGGCCTTAATGAAAAACTGTTTTTT. Encoded protein: CASSYSTGLNEKLFF.

This clone was seen a few times. The chain has TRBV7-9 and TRBJ1-2, with 9 bases that match TRBD1. Germline-derived CDR1 and CDR2 are SEHNR and FQNEAQ (reference sequence). The CDR3 sequence is 14 residues long. With V trimmed by 5 bases and J by 5 bases, 6 bases remained unmatched. The CDR3, as DNA: TGTGCCAGCAGCGATCGACAGGGGGAGTATGGCTACACCTTC. Its protein product is CASSDRQGEYGYTF. Full variable domain (missing parts from reference TRBV7-9 and TRBJ1-2): DTGVSQNPRHKITKRGQNVTFRCDPISEHNRLYWYRQTLGQGPEFLTYFQNEAQLEKSRLLSDRFSAERPKGSFSTLEIQRTEQGDSAMYLCASSDRQGEYGYTFGSGTRLTVV.

This chain links TRBV19 with TRBJ2-1; TRBD2 agrees at 11 bases. The CDR3 spans 14 residues. Germline values: CDR1 LNHDA, CDR2 SQIVND (reference sequence). The V and J ends lost 4 bases and 12 bases, in that order; junction bases with no gene match: 8. CDR3 sequence (DNA): TGTGCCAGTAGTACACTAGCGGGAGACAGAGGGCAGTTCTTC. It codes for CASSTLAGDRGQFF.

The V call is TRBV2, the J call TRBJ2-5; 10 nucleotides align to TRBD1. This CDR3 has 13 residues. After removal of 10 bases from V and 2 bases from J, the junction contained 4 bases not matched to a gene. Germline V gene sequence: CDR1 SNHLY, CDR2 FYNNEI. CDR3 loop: CATDRGLQETQYF. CDR3 nucleotide sequence: TGTGCCACCGACAGGGGGCTTCAAGAGACCCAGTACTTC.

The rearrangement links TRBV18 to TRBJ2-1; 8 bases are a match to TRBD1. CDR1 and CDR2 (germline): KGHSH, LQKENI. V lost 10 bases, J lost 1 base, and 3 bases stayed unmatched. The CDR3 totals 13 residues. The CDR3 loop reads CATRTGSYNEQFF. The CDR3 nucleotides are TGTGCCACCCGGACAGGGTCCTACAATGAGCAGTTCTTC.